This note documents a single TCR beta chain sequence. The target antigen is unknown. Sequencing of TCR beta covered CD8+ and CD4+ T cells obtained from blood. Negative isolation yielded CD4+ and CD8+ T cells, and FACS enriched TEMRA cells. When the RNA was reverse transcribed, random hexamers were used with an input of about 0.5 to 1 ug. An immunoSEQ multiplex PCR generated amplified TCR beta CDR3 products spanning 54 Vbeta and 13 Jbeta. TCRdb recomputed calls from the immunoSEQ multiplex PCR reads with MiXCR, one row per CDR3 protein. The data hold under 200,000 distinct CDR3 sequences, with 92% observed a single time. These data are taken from a study of CD8 T cells in Susac syndrome. The CDR3 loop spans 17 amino acids. Looked up from germline, CDR1 is KGHSH and CDR2 is LQKENI. Unmatched junction bases numbered 14, after V lost 6 bases and J lost 1 base. Study observations and caveats: By the study's own acknowledgment, its TCR sequencing and HLA analysis included relatively few individuals.

The TCR was taken from a human donor in good health. The specimen sequenced was CD4+ T cells from PBMCs. The rearrangement joins TRBV18 to TRBJ2-7, with TRBD1 identical over 8 bases. The CDR3 reads CASSPDRGMRPSYEQYF. CDR3 sequence (DNA): TGTGCCAGCTCGCCCGACAGGGGAATGAGGCCTTCCTACGAGCAGTACTTC.